These T cell receptor beta chains were read from a single sample in a study of blood T cell repertoires in COVID-19. Method: immunoSEQ multiplex PCR; TCRdb's copy keeps in-frame clones and lacks some. Found here are about 150,000 clones, approximately 82% of them singletons; the top ten hold 7.2%. The sequenced material came from peripheral blood. The source of these receptors is a woman aged 50 to 65 in a cohort sampled during active or convalescent COVID-19. CDR3s include the opening cysteine and the closing phenylalanine or tryptophan. The D gene is left open where the match is weak. Only part of the rows carry a size: once, few, many, or a class if the clone is expanded.

V gene,J gene,clone size,D gene,CDR3 protein,CDR3 DNA
TRBV19,TRBJ1-2,-,-,CASSISQVGLGYTF,TGTGCCAGTAGTATTTCACAGGTGGGACTTGGCTACACCTTC
TRBV25-1,TRBJ1-2,-,-,CASRRGAKGGGYTF,TGTGCCAGCCGGAGGGGAGCCAAAGGTGGGGGCTACACCTTC
TRBV10-3,TRBJ2-5,-,-,CAISEYRVQETQYF,TGTGCCATCAGTGAGTACAGGGTGCAAGAGACCCAGTACTTC
TRBV20-1,TRBJ1-4,-,-,CSASAQPGAEKLFF,TGCAGTGCTAGTGCTCAGCCGGGAGCCGAAAAACTGTTTTTT
TRBV29-1,TRBJ2-1,-,TRBD1,CSLDRGRSNEQFF,TGCAGCCTGGACAGGGGTCGGAGTAATGAGCAGTTCTTC
TRBV19,TRBJ2-2,once,TRBD2,CASTLGAGSSGELFF,TGTGCCAGTACGTTAGGAGCGGGGTCCTCCGGGGAGCTGTTTTTT
TRBV6-2/TRBV6-3,TRBJ2-5,-,TRBD1,CASSYSTTRTGDPETQYF,TGTGCCAGCAGTTACTCGACTACGCGGACAGGGGACCCAGAGACCCAGTACTTC
TRBV5-1,TRBJ2-3,-,-,CASSFSGKNADTQYF,TGCGCCAGCAGCTTCTCAGGGAAAAACGCAGATACGCAGTATTTT
TRBV7-8,TRBJ2-1,-,-,CASRNQTGRRYNEQFF,TGTGCCAGCAGAAACCAGACAGGGAGGAGATACAATGAGCAGTTCTTC
TRBV28,TRBJ2-4,-,-,CASSQQGLEAKNIQYF,TGTGCCAGCAGTCAACAGGGCCTCGAAGCCAAAAACATTCAGTACTTC
TRBV18,TRBJ2-1,-,-,CASSPRTGGKDNEQFF,TGTGCCAGCTCACCCCGGACCGGGGGTAAGGACAATGAGCAGTTCTTC
TRBV6-5,TRBJ1-2,-,-,CASRIAGGSPYGYTF,TGTGCCAGCAGAATAGCCGGGGGGTCTCCCTATGGCTACACCTTC
TRBV5-1,TRBJ1-1,-,TRBD1,CASSPTGGMGAFF,TGCGCCAGCAGCCCGACAGGGGGCATGGGAGCTTTCTTT
TRBV5-6,TRBJ1-1,-,TRBD1,CASSQGVGTEAFF,TGTGCCAGCAGCCAGGGGGTGGGCACTGAAGCTTTCTTT
TRBV4-1,TRBJ2-3,-,TRBD1,CASSSPQGYGSDTQYF,TGCGCCAGCAGCTCCCCACAGGGGTACGGATCAGATACGCAGTATTTT
TRBV6-1,TRBJ2-1,many,TRBD2,CASSELAGGPNEQFF,TGTGCCAGCAGTGAACTAGCGGGGGGGCCGAATGAGCAGTTCTTC
TRBV3-1/TRBV3-2,TRBJ2-6,once,TRBD1,CASSLRQGYSGANVLTF,TGTGCCAGCAGCCTTAGACAGGGTTACTCTGGGGCCAACGTCCTGACTTTC
TRBV15,TRBJ2-6,few,-,CATSNVPETGANVLTF,TGTGCCACCAGCAACGTCCCCGAGACTGGGGCCAACGTCCTGACTTTC
TRBV18,TRBJ2-3,once,-,CASSPFWAPSTDTQYF,TGTGCCAGCTCACCTTTTTGGGCGCCTAGCACAGATACGCAGTATTTT
TRBV3-1/TRBV3-2,TRBJ2-7,-,TRBD1,CASSQEVSGTGSYEQYF,TGTGCCAGCAGCCAAGAAGTCTCCGGGACAGGGTCCTACGAGCAGTACTTC
TRBV3-1/TRBV3-2,TRBJ1-2,-,-,CASSQDWGTNYGYTF,TGTGCCAGCAGCCAAGATTGGGGGACAAACTATGGCTACACCTTC
TRBV6-5,TRBJ2-3,-,TRBD1,CASRTQGAGTDTQYF,TGTGCCAGCAGGACACAGGGGGCGGGCACAGATACGCAGTATTTT
TRBV19,TRBJ2-7,-,TRBD1,CASRGTGGAGHEQYF,TGTGCCAGTAGGGGTACAGGGGGCGCAGGCCACGAGCAGTACTTC
TRBV7-2,TRBJ2-1,-,TRBD2,CASRPPSGVNNEQFF,TGTGCCAGCAGGCCTCCTAGCGGGGTGAACAATGAGCAGTTCTTC
TRBV7-9,TRBJ1-2,-,-,CASSLQGWDGYTF,TGTGCCAGCAGCTTACAGGGCTGGGATGGCTACACCTTC
TRBV24-1,TRBJ2-3,many,-,CATSDLGLNTDTQYF,TGTGCCACCAGTGATTTGGGACTTAACACAGATACGCAGTATTTT
TRBV4-1,TRBJ2-7,few,TRBD2,CASSHAGTSGFYEQYF,TGCGCCAGCAGCCACGCCGGGACTAGCGGGTTCTACGAGCAGTACTTC
TRBV7-2,TRBJ2-5,-,-,CASSLVGGHQETQYF,TGTGCCAGCAGCTTAGTCGGGGGGCACCAAGAGACCCAGTACTTC
TRBV7-9,TRBJ1-1,-,TRBD1,CATTRTGGVMIPEAFF,TGTGCGACAACCCGGACAGGGGGCGTCATGATCCCTGAAGCTTTCTTT
TRBV3-1/TRBV3-2,TRBJ2-1,-,TRBD1,CASSQYGAGGVVNEQFF,TGTGCCAGCAGCCAATATGGGGCAGGGGGCGTTGTCAATGAGCAGTTCTTC
TRBV6-6,TRBJ1-1,-,-,CAIQGPMNTEAFF,TGTGCCATTCAGGGCCCTATGAACACTGAAGCTTTCTTT
TRBV6-5,TRBJ2-5,-,-,CASSPGGNQETQYF,TGTGCCAGCAGTCCAGGAGGTAACCAAGAGACCCAGTACTTC
TRBV10-3,TRBJ1-1,once,-,CAISEGAEWTEAFF,TGTGCCATCAGTGAGGGGGCGGAGTGGACTGAAGCTTTCTTT
TRBV11-2,TRBJ1-3,-,-,CASSLGGGGLSEGNTIYF,TGTGCCAGCAGCTTAGGAGGCGGCGGACTCTCGGAGGGAAACACCATATATTTT
TRBV7-9,TRBJ1-2,-,TRBD1,CASSSQGDGYTF,TGTGCCAGCAGCTCCCAGGGGGACGGCTACACCTTC